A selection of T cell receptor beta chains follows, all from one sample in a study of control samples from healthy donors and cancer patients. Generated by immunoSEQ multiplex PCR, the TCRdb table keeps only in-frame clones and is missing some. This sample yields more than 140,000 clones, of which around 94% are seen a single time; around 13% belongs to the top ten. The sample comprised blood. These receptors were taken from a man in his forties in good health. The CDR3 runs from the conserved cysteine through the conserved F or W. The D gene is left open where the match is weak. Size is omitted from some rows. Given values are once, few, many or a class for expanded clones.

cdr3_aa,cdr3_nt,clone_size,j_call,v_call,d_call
CAGELAGFYNEQFF,TGTGCCGGAGAACTAGCGGGTTTCTACAATGAGCAGTTCTTC,.,TRBJ2-1,TRBV2,TRBD2
CATSRVGPAGGPSEQYF,TGTGCCACCAGCAGAGTAGGGCCGGCGGGAGGGCCTTCCGAGCAGTACTTC,.,TRBJ2-7,TRBV15,TRBD2
CASSLAAGQGKNTEAFF,TGTGCCAGCAGCTTAGCTGCCGGGCAGGGGAAGAACACTGAAGCTTTCTTT,.,TRBJ1-1,TRBV7-9,.
CASSSSRGTNTGELFF,TGTGCCAGCAGTTCGTCTCGTGGGACGAACACCGGGGAGCTGTTTTTT,.,TRBJ2-2,TRBV27,.
CSASAYQETQYF,TGCAGTGCTAGTGCGTACCAAGAGACCCAGTACTTC,.,TRBJ2-5,TRBV20-1,.
CASSSRDTQYF,TGTGCCAGCAGCTCCAGAGATACGCAGTATTTT,.,TRBJ2-3,TRBV11-2,.
CASSLKTYGYTF,TGTGCCAGCAGCTTAAAGACCTATGGCTACACCTTC,.,TRBJ1-2,TRBV7-9,.
CASSGNLVSNEQFF,TGTGCCAGCAGCGGGAACTTAGTAAGCAATGAGCAGTTCTTC,.,TRBJ2-1,TRBV9,.
CASSPQGFDTPLHF,TGTGCCAGCTCACCCCAGGGATTCGATACTCCCCTCCACTTT,once,TRBJ1-6,TRBV18,.
CATSEGGWDRELFF,TGTGCCACCAGTGAAGGGGGATGGGACCGGGAGCTGTTTTTT,.,TRBJ2-2,TRBV24-1,.
CASSLGRGRMYEQYF,TGTGCCAGCAGCTTAGGTAGGGGGAGGATGTACGAGCAGTACTTC,.,TRBJ2-7,TRBV11-2,.
CASRRQGATRGYTF,TGTGCCAGCAGGCGACAGGGGGCTACTCGGGGCTACACCTTC,.,TRBJ1-2,TRBV28,TRBD1
CATSDPLPSGRDEQFF,TGTGCCACCAGTGACCCCCTTCCTAGCGGGAGGGATGAGCAGTTCTTC,.,TRBJ2-1,TRBV24-1,TRBD2
CASSLFTLGAHTEAFF,TGCGCCAGCAGCTTGTTCACCCTGGGGGCCCACACTGAAGCTTTCTTT,.,TRBJ1-1,TRBV5-1,.
CASSQDLGNTIYF,TGCGCCAGCAGCCAAGATTTGGGGAACACCATATATTTT,.,TRBJ1-3,TRBV4-3,.
CASSVGDNSYNEQFF,TGTGCCAGCAGCGTAGGGGACAACTCCTACAATGAGCAGTTCTTC,.,TRBJ2-1,TRBV9,.
CASSIGLAGARWYEQYF,TGTGCCAGTAGTATCGGGCTAGCGGGAGCCCGATGGTACGAGCAGTACTTC,.,TRBJ2-7,TRBV19,TRBD2
CASSLDRVVYGYTF,TGTGCCAGCAGTTTGGACAGGGTGGTCTATGGCTACACCTTC,.,TRBJ1-2,TRBV6-2/TRBV6-3,TRBD1
CALLRGDYNSPLHF,TGTGCCCTCCTAAGGGGGGATTATAATTCACCCCTCCACTTT,.,TRBJ1-6,TRBV2,.
CASSPKNIETQYF,TGTGCCAGCAGCCCCAAAAATATCGAGACCCAGTACTTC,.,TRBJ2-5,TRBV6-2/TRBV6-3,.
CASSSLRGGGETQYF,TGTGCCAGCAGTAGCCTAAGGGGAGGGGGGGAGACCCAGTACTTC,.,TRBJ2-5,TRBV28,.
CASSSEENTEAFF,TGTGCCAGCAGCTCTGAGGAGAACACTGAAGCTTTCTTT,many,TRBJ1-1,TRBV7-9,.
CASSDGSSGNTIYF,TGCGCCAGCAGTGACGGATCCTCTGGAAACACCATATATTTT,.,TRBJ1-3,TRBV10-2,.
CASSFGDSGANVLTF,TGCGCCAGCAGCTTCGGGGACTCTGGGGCCAACGTCCTGACTTTC,.,TRBJ2-6,TRBV5-1,.
CASSPSRGQTQYF,TGTGCCAGCAGCCCCTCGCGGGGACAGACCCAGTACTTC,.,TRBJ2-5,TRBV5-6,.
CASSQYQDSSNQPQHF,TGCGCCAGCAGCCAATATCAAGACTCTAGCAATCAGCCCCAGCATTTT,once,TRBJ1-5,TRBV4-1,.
CASSETPGLATNEQFF,TGTGCCAGCAGTGAAACCCCGGGACTAGCCACCAATGAGCAGTTCTTC,.,TRBJ2-1,TRBV2,TRBD2
CASSVNVRYNSPLHF,TGTGCCAGCAGCGTTAACGTACGCTATAATTCACCCCTCCACTTT,few,TRBJ1-6,TRBV6-5,.
CASTEDRVSSPLHF,TGTGCCAGCACCGAGGACAGGGTGAGCTCACCCCTCCACTTT,.,TRBJ1-6,TRBV28,TRBD1
CASSLIQGNQETQYF,TGTGCCAGCAGCCTCATACAGGGGAACCAAGAGACCCAGTACTTC,.,TRBJ2-5,TRBV5-6,TRBD1
CASSEAGYQPQHF,TGTGCCAGCAGTGAAGCTGGCTATCAGCCCCAGCATTTT,.,TRBJ1-5,TRBV2,.
CASSYWPQSVNEQFF,TGTGCCAGCAGTTACTGGCCCCAGTCAGTTAATGAGCAGTTCTTC,.,TRBJ2-1,TRBV6-5,.
CASSTMGRSPYEAFF,TGTGCCAGCAGCACAATGGGGCGCTCCCCATATGAAGCTTTCTTT,.,TRBJ1-1,TRBV6-2/TRBV6-3,.
CASSLNQPQHF,TGTGCCAGCAGTTTAAATCAGCCCCAGCATTTT,few,TRBJ1-5,TRBV12-3/TRBV12-4,.
CASSITASRNQPQHF,TGTGCCAGTAGTATAACAGCCAGTCGCAATCAGCCCCAGCATTTT,.,TRBJ1-5,TRBV19,.
CASILDWYNEQFF,TGTGCCAGCATCCTAGACTGGTACAATGAGCAGTTCTTC,large,TRBJ2-1,TRBV12-3/TRBV12-4,.
CASSLARSYEQYF,TGTGCCAGCAGTTTAGCCAGAAGCTACGAGCAGTACTTC,.,TRBJ2-7,TRBV28,.
CASRVVTSSGRAPGELFF,TGTGCCAGCAGAGTCGTGACATCGAGCGGGAGGGCCCCCGGGGAGCTGTTTTTT,.,TRBJ2-2,TRBV28,TRBD2
CASSYSYAGNKQFF,TGTGCCAGCAGTTACTCATACGCCGGAAATAAGCAGTTCTTC,.,TRBJ2-1,TRBV6-5,.
CASSEHVDGGANVLTF,TGTGCCAGCAGTGAGCACGTGGACGGTGGGGCCAACGTCCTGACTTTC,many,TRBJ2-6,TRBV6-4,.
CATSLAGRTDTQYF,TGTGCCACCAGCCTAGCGGGGCGAACAGATACGCAGTATTTT,once,TRBJ2-3,TRBV24-1,TRBD2
CASSQDPGHTYEQYF,TGCGCCAGCAGCCAAGATCCCGGACACACCTACGAGCAGTACTTC,.,TRBJ2-7,TRBV4-1,.
CASSVAGSSASTDTQYF,TGTGCCAGCAGCGTAGCTGGGTCCAGCGCAAGCACAGATACGCAGTATTTT,.,TRBJ2-3,TRBV9,.
CASSEEGLAGSNEQFF,TGTGCCAGCAGTGAAGAGGGACTAGCGGGGAGCAATGAGCAGTTCTTC,.,TRBJ2-1,TRBV25-1,TRBD2
CASSPGLGLANNEQFF,TGCGCCAGCAGCCCAGGCCTGGGACTAGCCAACAATGAGCAGTTCTTC,once,TRBJ2-1,TRBV5-1,TRBD2
CASSLVPAYVGNTIYF,TGTGCCAGCAGCTTAGTCCCCGCGTACGTCGGAAACACCATATATTTT,.,TRBJ1-3,TRBV7-2,.
CASSEFTGRGDYGYTF,TGTGCCAGCAGTGAATTTACAGGCCGGGGTGACTATGGCTACACCTTC,.,TRBJ1-2,TRBV6-1,.
CASHRERSTGELFF,TGTGCCAGCCACCGGGAGAGAAGCACCGGGGAGCTGTTTTTT,.,TRBJ2-2,TRBV5-4,.
CASRGAGGPHEQYF,TGTGCCAGCAGGGGGGCGGGAGGGCCTCACGAGCAGTACTTC,.,TRBJ2-7,TRBV6-5,TRBD2
CASSFASNTQYF,TGTGCCAGCAGCTTTGCGAGTAATACGCAGTATTTT,.,TRBJ2-3,TRBV11-2,.
CAISESRGRNMNTEAFF,TGTGCCATCAGTGAGTCCCGGGGACGAAACATGAACACTGAAGCTTTCTTT,.,TRBJ1-1,TRBV10-3,.
CASRADRALSGNTIYF,TGTGCCAGCAGAGCGGACAGGGCCCTCTCTGGAAACACCATATATTTT,.,TRBJ1-3,TRBV2,TRBD1
CASSPGTVSYEQYF,TGTGCCAGCAGCCCCGGGACCGTATCCTACGAGCAGTACTTC,once,TRBJ2-7,TRBV6-5,.
CASSLRGRATDYEQYF,TGTGCCAGCAGCTTGCGAGGACGAGCGACCGACTACGAGCAGTACTTC,.,TRBJ2-7,TRBV5-8,.
CASRVIGNTIYF,TGTGCCAGCAGGGTTATCGGAAACACCATATATTTT,.,TRBJ1-3,TRBV12-3/TRBV12-4,.
CASTFRAGPTGELFF,TGTGCCAGCACCTTTCGGGCAGGGCCCACCGGGGAGCTGTTTTTT,.,TRBJ2-2,TRBV6-5,.
CASSLVQVQETQYF,TGCGCCAGCAGTCTCGTGCAGGTCCAAGAGACCCAGTACTTC,.,TRBJ2-5,TRBV4-1,.
CASSFWTSGSADTQYF,TGTGCCAGCAGTTTCTGGACTAGCGGGAGCGCAGATACGCAGTATTTT,.,TRBJ2-3,TRBV6-6,TRBD2
CASSQSRDIYNQPQHF,TGCGCCAGCAGCCAAAGCCGGGACATCTACAATCAGCCCCAGCATTTT,once,TRBJ1-5,TRBV5-1,.